These 16 T cell receptor beta chains were sequenced from one sample in a study of blood T cell repertoires in COVID-19. Only in-frame clones appear in the TCRdb table, and some are missing; sequencing was by immunoSEQ multiplex PCR. The sample contains approximately 270,000 clones, around 88% of which appear only once. The sequenced sample consisted of peripheral blood. Receptors originate from a woman aged 25 to 39 with COVID-19, enrolled during active disease.

This CDR3 is CASSPDRVPGANVLTF. The CDR3 DNA sequence: TGTGCCAGCAGCCCAGACAGGGTGCCTGGGGCCAACGTCCTGACTTTC. The genes are TRBV3-1 (or the pseudogene TRBV3-2) and TRBJ2-6; 7 bases are a match to TRBD1. The J segment lost 2 bases and the V segment lost 4 bases, leaving 5 bases of the junction unmatched. Germline loops: CDR1 LGHDT, CDR2 YNNKEL (reference sequence). This CDR3 region has 16 residues.

The rearrangement links TRBV3-1 (or the pseudogene TRBV3-2) to TRBJ2-1; 14 bases are a match to TRBD2. The V and J ends lost 4 bases and 5 bases, in that order; junction bases with no gene match: 7. Germline V gene data show CDR1 as LGHDT and CDR2 as YNNKEL (reference sequence). This CDR3 has 17 residues. CDR3: CASSPRLAGGPHNEQFF. In nucleotides, the CDR3 is TGTGCCAGCAGCCCGAGACTAGCGGGGGGGCCCCACAATGAGCAGTTCTTC.

This sequence joins TRBV7-9 and TRBJ2-6, with a weak D call TRBD1 (5 bases). The CDR3 contains 15 residues. Germline V gene lookup returns CDR1 SEHNR and CDR2 FQNEAQ (reference sequence). The V gene lost 4 bases and the J gene lost 8 bases, with 15 bases spanning the gap. CDR3: CASSSAQGGTNVLTF. CDR3 coding DNA: TGTGCCAGCAGCTCCGCCCAGGGTGGAACCAACGTCCTGACTTTC.

This clone was detected only once. The chain couples TRBV5-6 to TRBJ1-1, with unresolved D. The germline CDR1 and CDR2 sequences are SGHDT and YYEEEE. The CDR3 covers 16 residues. Trimming removed 0 bases from V and 0 bases from J, with 12 bases in between. The CDR3 spells CASSLGLVVLNTEAFF. In DNA form, the CDR3 reads TGTGCCAGCAGCTTGGGGCTCGTGGTTTTGAACACTGAAGCTTTCTTT.

The rearrangement links TRBV11-2 to TRBJ1-2; no clear D gene. In germline, CDR1 is SGHAT, CDR2 FQNNGV. The CDR3 loop spans 13 amino acids. Trimming cost V 5 bases and J 2 bases, with 9 bases left between them. The CDR3 spells CASSPTGNYGYTF. DNA for the CDR3: TGTGCCAGCAGCCCCACGGGGAACTATGGCTACACCTTC.

V is TRBV7-2 and J is TRBJ2-1; 10 nucleotides agree with TRBD1. In germline, CDR1 is SGHTA, CDR2 FQGNSA. The CDR3 consists of 14 residues. Trimming cost V 5 bases and J 9 bases; bases outside gene matches: 7. CDR3 residues: CASSIRQGAGEQFF. The CDR3 DNA reads TGTGCCAGCAGCATTCGACAGGGGGCGGGTGAGCAGTTCTTC.

The rearrangement joins TRBV5-1 to TRBJ1-2; TRBD1 matches at 7 bases. This CDR3 is built from 13 residues. The germline V gene encodes CDR1 SGHRS and CDR2 YFSETQ. The trim removed 4 bases at V and 8 bases at J, leaving 8 bases unmatched. Here the CDR3 DNA reads TGCGCCAGCAGCCTCGACAGGGTGGGCGGCTACACCTTC. Translation gives CASSLDRVGGYTF. The full variable domain, its missing parts supplied by reference TRBV5-1 and TRBJ1-2, is KAGVTQTPRYLIKTRGQQVTLSCSPISGHRSVSWYQQTPGQGLQFLFEYFSETQRNKGNFPGRFSGRQFSNSRSEMNVSTLELGDSALYLCASSLDRVGGYTFGSGTRLTVV.

The V call is TRBV28, the J call TRBJ1-6; tentatively, D is TRBD1 (6 bases). This CDR3 is built from 16 residues. The V gene's germline CDR1 is MDHEN and CDR2 SYDVKM. V lost 1 base to trimming and J lost 13 bases, with 20 bases between them. The CDR3 loop reads CASSLSWGGHISPLHF. The DNA of the CDR3 is TGTGCCAGCAGTTTATCCTGGGGGGGCCACATATCCCCCCTCCACTTT.

The gene calls are TRBV5-1 and TRBJ2-1; 8 bases agree with TRBD2. Germline assignment: CDR1 SGHRS and CDR2 YFSETQ. CDR3 length equals 15 residues. Trimming removed 4 bases from V and 4 bases from J; junction bases left unmatched: 7. The CDR3 region is CASSAKTSEYNEQFF. DNA for the CDR3: TGCGCCAGCAGCGCAAAGACTAGCGAGTACAATGAGCAGTTCTTC.

V usage is TRBV29-1 and J usage is TRBJ2-7; 7 bases are shared with TRBD1. With 2 bases clipped from V and 2 bases from J, the junction kept 9 bases outside the gene matches. There are 15 residues in the CDR3. Germline CDR1 reads SQVTM; CDR2 reads ANQGSEA. The chain's CDR3 is CSVELADRETYEQYF. DNA of the CDR3: TGCAGCGTTGAACTGGCTGACAGGGAAACCTACGAGCAGTACTTC.

V and J are TRBV27 and TRBJ1-6; D may be TRBD1 (6 bases). The germline V gene has CDR1 MNHEY and CDR2 SMNVEV (reference sequence). The CDR3 runs 14 residues. Trimming pared 4 bases from V and 7 bases from J, leaving 11 bases between. This CDR3 is CASSSWTANSPLHF. The CDR3 nucleotides are TGTGCCAGCAGTTCCTGGACAGCCAATTCACCCCTCCACTTT.

The chain has TRBV9 and TRBJ2-3; D possibly corresponds to TRBD2 (5 bases). Trimming took off 0 bases at V and 4 bases at J, with 12 bases between the two ends. The CDR3 spans 15 residues. CDR1 is SGDLS and CDR2 is YYNGEE in the germline V gene. CDR3 in amino acids: CASSVAIGKADTQYF. CDR3 in DNA: TGTGCCAGCAGCGTAGCTATCGGGAAGGCAGATACGCAGTATTTT.

The rearrangement links TRBV29-1 to TRBJ2-1; perhaps TRBD1 as D (5 bases). This CDR3 contains 16 residues. The germline V and J ends were trimmed by 0 bases and 1 base, with 13 bases remaining between them. Germline CDR1 is SQVTM and CDR2 is ANQGSEA. CDR3 amino acids: CSVEDPPGISYNEQFF. The CDR3 bases are TGCAGCGTTGAAGACCCTCCAGGGATATCCTACAATGAGCAGTTCTTC.

The rearrangement links TRBV4-3 to TRBJ1-2; D is possibly TRBD1 (6 bases). CDR3 size: 15 residues. Germline values: CDR1 LGHNA, CDR2 YSLEER. V was shortened by 1 base and J by 7 bases, with 16 bases between the two germline ends. CDR3 coding DNA: TGCGCCAGCAGCCAAGTTGTCAGGGGTAGCGCTGGCTACACCTTC. Its translation: CASSQVVRGSAGYTF.

This clone showed up just a few times. This sequence joins TRBV11-2 and TRBJ2-7; possible D gene TRBD1, 5 bases. The CDR3 has 15 amino acids. Trimming pared 0 bases from V and 9 bases from J, leaving 18 bases between. Per the germline V gene, CDR1 is SGHAT and CDR2 is FQNNGV. Here the CDR3 reads CASSLEGRVFEGQYF. CDR3 sequence (DNA): TGTGCCAGCAGCTTAGAGGGCAGGGTGTTTGAAGGGCAGTACTTC.

This clone has just one count. This chain links TRBV6-2 or TRBV6-3 with TRBJ2-7; 11 bases agree with TRBD2. V was clipped by 6 bases and J by 4 bases; unmatched bases: 23. This CDR3 region has 20 residues. Germline V gene lookup returns CDR1 MNHEY and CDR2 SVGEGT. The CDR3 DNA follows: TGTGCCAGCAGCCCAGGGTTGATAGCGGGGGGGCTAACCGGGACGTACGAGCAGTACTTC. Residues: CASSPGLIAGGLTGTYEQYF.